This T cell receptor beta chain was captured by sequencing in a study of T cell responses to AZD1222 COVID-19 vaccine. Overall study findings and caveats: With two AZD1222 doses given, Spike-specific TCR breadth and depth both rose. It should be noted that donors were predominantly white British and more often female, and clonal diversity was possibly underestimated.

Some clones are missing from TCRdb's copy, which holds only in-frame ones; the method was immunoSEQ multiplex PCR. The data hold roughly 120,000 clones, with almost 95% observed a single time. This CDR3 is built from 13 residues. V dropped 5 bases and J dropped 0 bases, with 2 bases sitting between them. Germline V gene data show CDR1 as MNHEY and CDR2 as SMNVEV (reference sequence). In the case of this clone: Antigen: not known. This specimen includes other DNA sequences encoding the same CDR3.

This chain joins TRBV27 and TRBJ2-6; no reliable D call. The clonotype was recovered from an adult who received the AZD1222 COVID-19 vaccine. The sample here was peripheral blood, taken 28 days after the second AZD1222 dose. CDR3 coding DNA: TGTGCCAGCAGTCCCTCTGGGGCCAACGTCCTGACTTTC. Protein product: CASSPSGANVLTF. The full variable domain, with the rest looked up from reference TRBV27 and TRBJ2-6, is EAQVTQNPRYLITVTGKKLTVTCSQNMNHEYMSWYRQDPGLGLRQIYYSMNVEVTDKGDVPEGYKVSRKEKRNFPLILESPSPNQTSLYFCASSPSGANVLTFGAGSRLTVL.